Below are 8 T cell receptor beta chains sequenced from a single sample in a study of blood T cells in healthy people across ages. Combining a sample-barcoded 5' primer with a J-beta primer mix, a second PCR ran for roughly 7 to 11 cycles. Each CDR3 protein is one row after TCRdb ran MiXCR on the 5' RACE reads. The sample yields more than 550,000 distinct CDR3 sequences, roughly 20% seen once. Source material: blood. These receptors originate from a man aged 70 or older in good health.

This clonotype was found a few times. The chain joins TRBV5-5 to TRBJ1-5; a weak D match, TRBD1 (5 bases). Trimming pared 4 bases from V and 3 bases from J, leaving 11 bases between. Germline V CDR1 and CDR2: SGHKS, YYEKEE (reference sequence). The CDR3 has 14 residues. The CDR3 spells CASSLETVNQPQHF. The CDR3 nucleotides read TGTGCCAGCAGCCTGGAGACAGTCAATCAGCCCCAGCATTTT.

The chain employs TRBV10-3 and TRBJ2-3; 9 nucleotides match TRBD1. Trimming took 7 bases from V and 5 from J; bases not matched to a gene: 7. The CDR3 runs to 14 residues. Germline CDR1 ENHRY, CDR2 SYGVKD. This CDR3 is CAIKDRGAEDTQYF. The DNA of the CDR3 is TGTGCCATCAAGGACAGGGGCGCCGAAGATACGCAGTATTTT.

The V and J genes are TRBV20-1 and TRBJ1-5; a possible D gene is TRBD1 (5 bases). V was cut by 0 bases and J by 2 bases, with 11 bases left in between. CDR3 length equals 15 residues. Germline-derived CDR1 and CDR2 are DFQATT and SNEGSKA (reference sequence). CDR3 protein: CSARDAGVGNQPQHF. The DNA of the CDR3 is TGCAGTGCTAGAGACGCGGGGGTGGGCAATCAGCCCCAGCATTTT.

The V call is TRBV12-3 or TRBV12-4, the J call TRBJ2-7; D might be TRBD2 (6 bases). The DNA end lines up better with TRBJ2-1; the J call may be wrong. The CDR3 is made up of 14 amino acids. This chain's CDR3 is CASSPLLAPSEQFF. As DNA, the CDR3 is TGTGCCAGCAGTCCCCTCCTAGCGCCAAGTGAGCAGTTCTTC.

The chain employs TRBV10-1 and TRBJ2-7; no clear D. CDR1 is WNHNN, CDR2 SYGVQD, per germline (reference sequence). V was cut by 3 bases and J by 11 bases, with 17 bases left in between. The CDR3 totals 13 residues. The CDR3 DNA is TGCGCCAGCAGTGAATCGGGCCTCCCCGACGAGTACTTC. Amino acids: CASSESGLPDEYF.

This clonotype was detected a few times. This chain links TRBV20-1 with TRBJ2-3; D gene uncertain. Germline CDR1 reads DFQATT; CDR2 reads SNEGSKA (reference sequence). The V and J ends lost 4 bases and 5 bases respectively, with 7 bases between them. The CDR3 length is 11 residues. CDR3 amino acids: CSATNGDTQYF. The CDR3 DNA is TGCAGTGCTACGAATGGAGATACGCAGTATTTT.

Ten or more counts support this clonotype. The J gene is TRBJ1-1, the V gene TRBV29-1; D possibly corresponds to TRBD1 (5 bases). The CDR3 has 13 amino acids. The germline V gene encodes CDR1 SQVTM and CDR2 ANQGSEA. Trimming took 1 base from V and 1 from J, leaving 7 bases between them. The chain's CDR3 is CSVEVGGNTEAFF. The DNA for the CDR3 is TGCAGCGTTGAAGTGGGGGGGAACACTGAAGCTTTCTTT.

The sample holds a few counts of this clonotype. The chain recombines TRBV6-5 with TRBJ1-6, with D perhaps matching TRBD1 (5 bases). This CDR3 is 16 amino acids long. V dropped 3 bases and J dropped 5 bases, with 14 bases sitting between them. The germline V gene has CDR1 MNHEY and CDR2 SVGAGI. The CDR3 here is CASSYWTGVDNSPLHF. CDR3 DNA: TGTGCCAGCAGTTATTGGACGGGGGTTGATAATTCACCCCTCCACTTT.